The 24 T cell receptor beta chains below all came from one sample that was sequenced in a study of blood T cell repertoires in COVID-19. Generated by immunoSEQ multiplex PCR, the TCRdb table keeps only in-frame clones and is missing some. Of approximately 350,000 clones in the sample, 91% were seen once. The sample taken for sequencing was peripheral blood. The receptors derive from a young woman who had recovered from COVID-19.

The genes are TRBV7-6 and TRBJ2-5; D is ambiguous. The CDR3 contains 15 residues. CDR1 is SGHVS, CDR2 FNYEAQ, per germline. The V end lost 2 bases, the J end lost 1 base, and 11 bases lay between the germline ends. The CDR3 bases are TGTGCCAGCAGCTTACACCCAGACTCCCAAGAGACCCAGTACTTC. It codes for CASSLHPDSQETQYF.

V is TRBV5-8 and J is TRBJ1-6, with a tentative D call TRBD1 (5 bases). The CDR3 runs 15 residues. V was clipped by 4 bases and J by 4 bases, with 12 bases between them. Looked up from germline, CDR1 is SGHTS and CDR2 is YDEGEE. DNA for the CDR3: TGTGCCAGCAGCAGGGGTTCGCTGTATAATTCACCCCTCCACTTT. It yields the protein CASSRGSLYNSPLHF.

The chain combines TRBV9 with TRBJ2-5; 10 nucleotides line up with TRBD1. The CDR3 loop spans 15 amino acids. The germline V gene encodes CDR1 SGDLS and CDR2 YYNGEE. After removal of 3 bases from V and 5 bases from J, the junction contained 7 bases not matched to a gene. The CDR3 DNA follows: TGTGCCAGCAGCGCCGGACAGGGGGTATGGGAGACCCAGTACTTC. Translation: CASSAGQGVWETQYF. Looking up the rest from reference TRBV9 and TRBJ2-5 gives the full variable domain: DSGVTQTPKHLITATGQRVTLRCSPRSGDLSVYWYQQSLDQGLQFLIQYYNGEERAKGNILERFSAQQFPDLHSELNLSSLELGDSALYFCASSAGQGVWETQYFGPGTRLLVL.

The CDR3 coding sequence is TGCGCCAGCAGCCAAGGGGAATTAGCGGGATGGGGGCAAGAGACCCAGTACTTC. Amino acids: CASSQGELAGWGQETQYF. The chain has TRBV4-3 and TRBJ2-5; 8 bases are shared with TRBD2. With V trimmed by 1 base and J by 2 bases, 12 bases remained unmatched. The CDR3 is 18 residues long. Looked up from germline, CDR1 is LGHNA and CDR2 is YSLEER.

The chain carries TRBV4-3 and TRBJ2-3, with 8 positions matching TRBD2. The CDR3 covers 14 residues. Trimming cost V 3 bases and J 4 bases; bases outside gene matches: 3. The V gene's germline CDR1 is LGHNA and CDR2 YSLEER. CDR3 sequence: CASSHPGGADTQYF. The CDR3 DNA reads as TGCGCCAGCAGCCATCCGGGGGGGGCAGATACGCAGTATTTT.

The CDR3 reads CAVWGLNTEAFF. The CDR3 nucleotides are TGTGCGGTGTGGGGGCTCAACACTGAAGCTTTCTTT. J is TRBJ1-1 and V is TRBV6-5; tentatively, D is TRBD1 (6 bases). This CDR3 has 12 amino acids. Germline CDR1 reads MNHEY; CDR2 reads SVGAGI.

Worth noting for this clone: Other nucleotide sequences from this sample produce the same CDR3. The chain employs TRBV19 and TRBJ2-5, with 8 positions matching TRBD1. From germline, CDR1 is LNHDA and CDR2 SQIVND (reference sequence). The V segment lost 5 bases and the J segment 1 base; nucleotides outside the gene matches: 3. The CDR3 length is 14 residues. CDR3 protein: CASSPTGVQETQYF. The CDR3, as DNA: TGTGCCAGTAGTCCGACAGGGGTCCAAGAGACCCAGTACTTC.

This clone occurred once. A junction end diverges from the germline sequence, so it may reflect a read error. CDR3 coding DNA: TGCGCCAGCCCAGTGGCTGAGGGCTTC. Translating gives CASPVAEGF. The rearrangement uses TRBV10-1 and TRBJ1-2, with unresolved D. The germline CDR1 and CDR2 sequences are WNHNN and SYGVQD (reference sequence). This CDR3 has 9 residues.

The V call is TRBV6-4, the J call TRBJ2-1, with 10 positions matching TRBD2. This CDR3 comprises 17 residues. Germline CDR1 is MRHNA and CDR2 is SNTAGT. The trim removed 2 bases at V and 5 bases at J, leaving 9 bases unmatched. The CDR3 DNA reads TGTGCCAGCAGTGACATCTACGGGACTAGCGAGGACAATGAGCAGTTCTTC. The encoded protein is CASSDIYGTSEDNEQFF.

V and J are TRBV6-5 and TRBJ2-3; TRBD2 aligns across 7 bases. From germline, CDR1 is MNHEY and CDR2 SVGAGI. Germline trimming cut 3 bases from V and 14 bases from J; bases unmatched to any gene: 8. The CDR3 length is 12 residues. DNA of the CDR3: TGTGCCAGCAGTTATCCGGGCGGGGGACTGTATTTT. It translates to CASSYPGGGLYF.

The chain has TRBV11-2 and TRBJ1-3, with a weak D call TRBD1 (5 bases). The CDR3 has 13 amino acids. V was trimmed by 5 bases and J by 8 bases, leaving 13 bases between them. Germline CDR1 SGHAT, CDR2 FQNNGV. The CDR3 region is CASSPGLRDTIYF. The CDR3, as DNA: TGTGCCAGCAGCCCGGGACTAAGGGACACCATATATTTT.

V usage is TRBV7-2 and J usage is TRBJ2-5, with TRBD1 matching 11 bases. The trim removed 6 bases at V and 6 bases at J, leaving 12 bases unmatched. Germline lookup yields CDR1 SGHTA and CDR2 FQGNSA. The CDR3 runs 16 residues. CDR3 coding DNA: TGTGCCAGCAGTTACCTCGGGACAGGGGGTCGTAAGACCCAGTACTTC. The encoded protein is CASSYLGTGGRKTQYF. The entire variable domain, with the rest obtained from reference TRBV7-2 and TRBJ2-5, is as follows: GAGVSQSPSNKVTEKGKDVELRCDPISGHTALYWYRQSLGQGLEFLIYFQGNSAPDKSGLPSDRFSAERTGGSVSTLTIQRTQQEDSAVYLCASSYLGTGGRKTQYFGPGTRLLVL.

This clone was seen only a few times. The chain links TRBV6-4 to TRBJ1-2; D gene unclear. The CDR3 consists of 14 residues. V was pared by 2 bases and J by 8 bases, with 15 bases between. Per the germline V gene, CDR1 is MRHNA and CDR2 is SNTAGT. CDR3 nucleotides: TGTGCCAGCAGTGACGCCAGAGGTCGATGGGGCTACACCTTC. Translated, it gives CASSDARGRWGYTF.

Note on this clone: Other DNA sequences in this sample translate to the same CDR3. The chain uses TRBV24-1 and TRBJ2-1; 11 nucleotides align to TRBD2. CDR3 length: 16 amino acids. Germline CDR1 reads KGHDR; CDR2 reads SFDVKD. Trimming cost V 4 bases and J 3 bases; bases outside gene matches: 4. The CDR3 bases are TGTGCCACCAGTGACCCCGGGACTAGCGGCTACAATGAGCAGTTCTTC. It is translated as CATSDPGTSGYNEQFF.

CDR3 in DNA: TGCGCCAGCAGCCCAGAGTGGACTAGCGGGAGGAAGACCAAAAACATTCAGTACTTC. This sequence encodes CASSPEWTSGRKTKNIQYF. The chain carries TRBV4-3 and TRBJ2-4; 14 positions match TRBD2. Germline lookup yields CDR1 LGHNA and CDR2 YSLEER. The V segment lost 4 bases and the J segment 2 bases; nucleotides outside the gene matches: 10. The CDR3 covers 19 residues.

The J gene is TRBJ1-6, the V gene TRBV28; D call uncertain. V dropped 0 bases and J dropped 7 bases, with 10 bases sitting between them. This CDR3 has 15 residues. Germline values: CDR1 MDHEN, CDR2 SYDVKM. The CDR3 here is CASSLWAPGNSPLHF. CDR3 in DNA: TGTGCCAGCAGTTTATGGGCCCCGGGGAATTCACCCCTCCACTTT.

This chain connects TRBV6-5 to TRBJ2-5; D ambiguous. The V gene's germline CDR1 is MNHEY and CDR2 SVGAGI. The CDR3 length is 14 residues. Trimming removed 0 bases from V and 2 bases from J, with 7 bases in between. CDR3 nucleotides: TGTGCCAGCAGTTACTCAGCGCAGCAAGAGACCCAGTACTTC. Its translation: CASSYSAQQETQYF.

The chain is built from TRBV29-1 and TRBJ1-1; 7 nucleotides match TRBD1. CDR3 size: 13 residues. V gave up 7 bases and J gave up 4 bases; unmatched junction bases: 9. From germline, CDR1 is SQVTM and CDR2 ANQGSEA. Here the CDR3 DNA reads TGCAGCGCCGACGACAGGGACGGCACTGAAGCTTTCTTT. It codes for CSADDRDGTEAFF.

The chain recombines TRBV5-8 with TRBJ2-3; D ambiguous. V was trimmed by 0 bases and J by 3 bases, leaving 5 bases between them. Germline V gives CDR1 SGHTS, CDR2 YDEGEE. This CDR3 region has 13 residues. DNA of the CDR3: TGTGCCAGCAGCTTGGCCGGGACAGATACGCAGTATTTT. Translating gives CASSLAGTDTQYF.

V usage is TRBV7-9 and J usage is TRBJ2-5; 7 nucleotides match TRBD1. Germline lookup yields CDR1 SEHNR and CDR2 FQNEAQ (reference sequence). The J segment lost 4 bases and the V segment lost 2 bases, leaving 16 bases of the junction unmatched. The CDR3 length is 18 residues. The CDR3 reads CASSLLFRRQGDRETQYF. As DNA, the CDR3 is TGTGCCAGCAGCTTATTATTTCGGAGACAGGGTGACCGAGAGACCCAGTACTTC.

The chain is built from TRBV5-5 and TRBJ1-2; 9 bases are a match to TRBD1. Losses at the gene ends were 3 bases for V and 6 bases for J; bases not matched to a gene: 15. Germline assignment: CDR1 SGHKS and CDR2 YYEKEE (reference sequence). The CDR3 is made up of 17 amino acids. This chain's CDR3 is CASSWHGTGRMRDGYTF. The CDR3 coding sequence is TGTGCCAGCAGCTGGCACGGGACAGGGCGCATGAGGGATGGCTACACCTTC.

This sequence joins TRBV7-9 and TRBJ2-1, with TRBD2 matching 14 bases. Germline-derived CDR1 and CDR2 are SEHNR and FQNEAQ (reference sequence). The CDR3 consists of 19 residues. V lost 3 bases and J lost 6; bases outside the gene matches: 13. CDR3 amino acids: CASSFRGTSGSLGPNEQFF. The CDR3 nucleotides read TGTGCCAGCAGCTTTCGCGGGACTAGCGGGAGTTTAGGGCCCAATGAGCAGTTCTTC. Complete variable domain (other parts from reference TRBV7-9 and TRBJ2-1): DTGVSQNPRHKITKRGQNVTFRCDPISEHNRLYWYRQTLGQGPEFLTYFQNEAQLEKSRLLSDRFSAERPKGSFSTLEIQRTEQGDSAMYLCASSFRGTSGSLGPNEQFFGPGTRLTVL.

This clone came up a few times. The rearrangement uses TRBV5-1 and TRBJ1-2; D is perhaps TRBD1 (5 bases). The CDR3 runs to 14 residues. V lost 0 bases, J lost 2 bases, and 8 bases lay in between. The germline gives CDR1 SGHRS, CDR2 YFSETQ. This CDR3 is CASSLGQLNYGYTF. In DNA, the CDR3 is TGCGCCAGCAGCTTGGGACAGCTCAACTATGGCTACACCTTC.

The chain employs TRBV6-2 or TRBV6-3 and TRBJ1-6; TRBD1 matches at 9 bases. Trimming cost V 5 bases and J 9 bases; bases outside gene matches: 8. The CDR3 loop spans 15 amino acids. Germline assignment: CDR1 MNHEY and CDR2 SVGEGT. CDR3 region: CASSPYRDRASPLHF. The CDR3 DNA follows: TGTGCCAGCAGTCCGTACCGGGACAGGGCTTCACCCCTCCACTTT.